This passage covers 21 T cell receptor beta chains from one sample sequenced in a study of cytomegalovirus exposure and HLA in healthy donors. Use of 60 Vbeta and 13 Jbeta primers characterized the PCR. Data came from immunoSEQ multiplex PCR; TCRdb stores just in-frame clones and leaves some out. The table lists 150,000 to 200,000 clones, 60% to 80% of them singletons. The specimen was PBMCs. All receptors derive from a man aged 35 to 55 in good health and CMV-seropositive.

The chain uses TRBV4-1 and TRBJ2-3, with 8 bases fitting TRBD2. Trimming cost V 5 bases and J 4 bases; bases outside gene matches: 5. CDR1 is MGHRA and CDR2 is YSYEKL in the germline V gene. The CDR3 has 14 residues. CDR3 nucleotides: TGCGCCAGCAGCTTAGCGGGAATTCCAGATACGCAGTATTTT. Translated: CASSLAGIPDTQYF.

This chain joins TRBV28 and TRBJ2-3; maybe TRBD2 (5 bases). There are 13 residues in the CDR3. CDR1 and CDR2 (germline): MDHEN, SYDVKM. Trimming stripped 4 bases from V and 9 bases from J, with 14 bases between. CDR3 DNA sequence: TGTGCCAGCAGTTCACCCACTAGACACACGCAGTATTTT. Residues: CASSSPTRHTQYF.

This clone was counted between two and nine times. V is TRBV19 and J is TRBJ2-1, with 9 nucleotides matching TRBD2. Germline CDR1 and CDR2: LNHDA and SQIVND (reference sequence). Unmatched junction bases numbered 11, after V lost 3 bases and J lost 5 bases. The CDR3 runs 17 residues. This CDR3 reads CASSMGRSLAGNNEQFF. CDR3 nucleotide sequence: TGTGCCAGTAGTATGGGCCGGAGTCTAGCGGGAAACAATGAGCAGTTCTTC.

This clone was recorded only once. The chain has TRBV2 and TRBJ1-1; 10 bases match TRBD1. Germline values: CDR1 SNHLY, CDR2 FYNNEI. The length of the CDR3 is 15 residues. Unmatched junction bases numbered 8, after V lost 6 bases and J lost 4 bases. CDR3 nucleotides: TGTGCCAGCAGGGCTGCGGACAGGGGGGGCACTGAAGCTTTCTTT. This translates into CASRAADRGGTEAFF.

The rearrangement uses TRBV6-5 and TRBJ2-1; 7 bases align to TRBD2. The CDR3 loop spans 15 amino acids. Germline CDR1 reads MNHEY; CDR2 reads SVGAGI. Germline trimming cut 2 bases from V and 4 bases from J; bases unmatched to any gene: 5. The CDR3, as DNA: TGTGCCAGCAGTTACCAAGCGGGACCTTACAATGAGCAGTTCTTC. Protein: CASSYQAGPYNEQFF.

This chain uses TRBV2 with TRBJ2-5; 8 nucleotides match TRBD2. The length of the CDR3 is 16 residues. The trim removed 4 bases at V and 2 bases at J, leaving 9 bases unmatched. Germline values: CDR1 SNHLY, CDR2 FYNNEI. The CDR3 region has the DNA TGTGCCAGCAGTGCGGCGACTAGCGAAGATCAAGAGACCCAGTACTTC. Protein: CASSAATSEDQETQYF.

Note on this clone: At the DNA level, this CDR3 is encoded by other sequences in the same sample as well. This chain uses TRBV13 with TRBJ2-3; TRBD2 aligns across 8 bases. CDR1 and CDR2 (germline): PRHDT, FYEKMQ (reference sequence). CDR3 length: 17 residues. V gave up 7 bases and J gave up 6 bases; unmatched junction bases: 18. CDR3 in amino acids: CASIIGVGRAMADTQYF. The CDR3 DNA follows: TGTGCCAGCATCATAGGGGTCGGGAGGGCCATGGCGGATACGCAGTATTTT.

This clone occurred once. This chain links TRBV10-1 with TRBJ2-6, with D possibly TRBD1 on 6 matching bases. Germline values: CDR1 WNHNN, CDR2 SYGVQD (reference sequence). V was trimmed by 6 bases and J by 0 bases, leaving 15 bases between them. This CDR3 contains 17 residues. The CDR3 nucleotides are TGCGCCAGCAGGGACAGAATATCGAGCTCTGGGGCCAACGTCCTGACTTTC. Translating it yields CASRDRISSSGANVLTF.

V gene TRBV4-1 combines with J gene TRBJ2-2; D uncertain. CDR1 is MGHRA and CDR2 is YSYEKL in the germline V gene. CDR3 length equals 15 residues. Deletions cut 0 bases from V and 0 bases from J, with 5 bases between. The CDR3 region is CASSQEHTNTGELFF. The CDR3 DNA follows: TGCGCCAGCAGCCAAGAACACACGAACACCGGGGAGCTGTTTTTT.

The genes are TRBV9 and TRBJ1-1, with TRBD1 matching over 8 bases. CDR3 length: 16 residues. The germline V gene has CDR1 SGDLS and CDR2 YYNGEE. J was trimmed by 2 bases and V by 0 bases; bases with no gene match: 6. The CDR3 DNA reads TGTGCCAGCAGCGTAGCGCTGGACAGGGTCAACACTGAAGCTTTCTTT. This encodes CASSVALDRVNTEAFF.

CDR3 region: CASSPGFYGYTF. The CDR3, as DNA: TGTGCCAGCAGCCCCGGGTTTTATGGCTACACCTTC. The genes are TRBV14 and TRBJ1-2, with no clear D. The CDR3 is made up of 12 amino acids. V gave up 4 bases and J gave up 5 bases, with 8 bases separating them. CDR1 and CDR2 from the germline V gene are SGHDN and FVKESK.

This clone was counted only a few times. The chain recombines TRBV6-1 with TRBJ2-1; 12 nucleotides match TRBD2. In germline, CDR1 is MNHNS, CDR2 SASEGT. This CDR3 has 16 amino acids. J gave up 7 bases and V 4 bases, and 8 bases lay outside the gene matches. In DNA form, the CDR3 reads TGTGCCAGCAGTGCCACAGGACTAGCGGGGAGGAATGAGCAGTTCTTC. It codes for CASSATGLAGRNEQFF.

The chain combines TRBV11-3 with TRBJ2-7, with D unresolved. The V gene's germline CDR1 is SGHNT and CDR2 YENEEA. The CDR3 is 12 residues long. V gave up 5 bases and J gave up 4 bases, with 9 bases separating them. CDR3: CASSHLAYEQYF. The CDR3 coding sequence is TGTGCCAGCAGCCACCTCGCGTACGAGCAGTACTTC.

This sequence joins TRBV19 and TRBJ1-1, with a weak D call TRBD1 (6 bases). The CDR3 has 14 amino acids. Germline loops: CDR1 LNHDA, CDR2 SQIVND (reference sequence). V was pared by 7 bases and J by 1 base, with 13 bases between. CDR3 region: CASNKGQRNTEAFF. As DNA, the CDR3 is TGTGCCAGTAACAAAGGACAGAGGAACACTGAAGCTTTCTTT.

This chain joins TRBV5-1 and TRBJ2-5; TRBD1 aligns across 7 bases. The CDR3 spans 15 residues. Germline values: CDR1 SGHRS, CDR2 YFSETQ. The V and J ends lost 4 bases and 0 bases, in that order; junction bases with no gene match: 6. CDR3 coding DNA: TGCGCCAGCAGCCCCTCGGGACAGAACCAAGAGACCCAGTACTTC. Translating it yields CASSPSGQNQETQYF.

This rearrangement joins TRBV5-1 to TRBJ2-1, with 14 bases matching TRBD2. Germline V gene lookup returns CDR1 SGHRS and CDR2 YFSETQ. The CDR3 covers 18 residues. Trimming removed 4 bases from V and 9 bases from J; junction bases left unmatched: 15. The CDR3 region is CASSPPGLAGELVGEQFF. The CDR3, as DNA: TGCGCCAGCAGCCCCCCGGGACTAGCGGGAGAACTTGTTGGTGAGCAGTTCTTC.

This rearrangement joins TRBV14 to TRBJ1-3; D unresolved. Looked up from germline, CDR1 is SGHDN and CDR2 is FVKESK. Trimming left V 2 bases short and J 0 bases short, with 2 bases between. The CDR3 extends over 13 amino acids. As DNA, the CDR3 is TGTGCCAGCAGCCAACACTCTGGAAACACCATATATTTT. The encoded protein is CASSQHSGNTIYF.

The CDR3 coding sequence is TGTGCCAGCAGCCCGACAGGGGGCCGCAATCAGCCCCAGCATTTT. Protein sequence: CASSPTGGRNQPQHF. This chain connects TRBV7-3 to TRBJ1-5, with 10 bases matching TRBD1. J was trimmed by 2 bases and V by 5 bases; bases with no gene match: 3. The germline gives CDR1 SGHTA, CDR2 FQGTGA. The CDR3 spans 15 residues.

This chain uses TRBV7-6 with TRBJ2-3; TRBD2 matches 8 bases. Unmatched junction bases numbered 8, after V lost 7 bases and J lost 8 bases. The CDR3 contains 13 residues. Looked up from germline, CDR1 is SGHVS and CDR2 is FNYEAQ. The CDR3 DNA is TGTGCCAGCATCAACCCCCTAGCGGGTACGCAGTATTTT. Protein sequence: CASINPLAGTQYF.

V usage is TRBV6-5 and J usage is TRBJ1-6; D is uncertain. The length of the CDR3 is 13 residues. Trimming removed 7 bases at V and 9 bases at J, with 13 bases between. The germline CDR1 and CDR2 sequences are MNHEY and SVGAGI. In nucleotides, the CDR3 is TGTGCCAGCACACCGACTCCCTCTTCACCCCTCCACTTT. It specifies CASTPTPSSPLHF.

This sequence joins TRBV28 and TRBJ2-3; 7 bases match TRBD2. J gave up 7 bases and V 4 bases, and 14 bases lay outside the gene matches. The CDR3 runs to 16 residues. CDR1 and CDR2 from the germline V gene are MDHEN and SYDVKM. CDR3 sequence: CASSSFGLGSGNTQYF. DNA for the CDR3: TGTGCCAGCAGTTCCTTTGGACTAGGCAGTGGAAATACGCAGTATTTT.